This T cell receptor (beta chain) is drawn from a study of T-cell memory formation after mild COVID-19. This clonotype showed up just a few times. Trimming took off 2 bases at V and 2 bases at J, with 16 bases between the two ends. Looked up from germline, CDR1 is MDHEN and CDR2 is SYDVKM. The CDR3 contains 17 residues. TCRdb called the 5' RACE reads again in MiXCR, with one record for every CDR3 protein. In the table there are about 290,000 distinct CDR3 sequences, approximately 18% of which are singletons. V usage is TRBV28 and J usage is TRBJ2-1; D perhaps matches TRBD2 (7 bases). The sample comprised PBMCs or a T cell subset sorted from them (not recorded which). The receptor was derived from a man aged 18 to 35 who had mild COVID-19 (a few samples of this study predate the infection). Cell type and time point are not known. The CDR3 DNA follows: TGTGCCAGCAGTTTACCCATGGGCGGGGGCCCCTACAATGAGCAGTTCTTC. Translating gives CASSLPMGGGPYNEQFF.